This entry concerns a single T cell receptor beta chain. TCRdb keeps only in-frame clones here, not all; method: immunoSEQ multiplex PCR. The profile shows 160,000 or so clones, approximately 82% of them singletons. Germline V lookup: CDR1 SGDLS, CDR2 YYNGEE. The CDR3 totals 14 residues. With 3 bases removed from V and 6 bases from J, the gap between germline ends came to 15 bases. The entry originates in a study of blood T cell repertoires in COVID-19. Participant reports of clinical history set cohort assignment. The rearrangement links TRBV9 to TRBJ1-2, with a weak D call TRBD1 (5 bases). The source is a man in his sixties who had recovered from COVID-19. The material sequenced was PBMCs or T cells enriched from blood (not recorded which). The DNA for the CDR3 is TGTGCCAGCAGCGACCCCTCCGGGGGGAATGGCTACACCTTC. Translation gives CASSDPSGGNGYTF.